The 30 T cell receptor beta chains below all came from one sample that was sequenced in a study of neurological immune-mediated disorders. TCRdb re-called the 5' RACE reads through MiXCR, storing one row per CDR3 protein. The table shows about 30,000 distinct CDR3 sequences, with about 17% occurring only once. Time point described: technical triplicate 3. What was sequenced was CD4+ T cells from blood. The receptors come from a female donor with HTLV-1-associated myelopathy (HAM/TSP).

This clonotype appeared once. The chain employs TRBV20-1 and TRBJ2-5; 11 nucleotides match TRBD2. The germline V gene has CDR1 DFQATT and CDR2 SNEGSKA (reference sequence). Unmatched junction bases numbered 3, after V lost 4 bases and J lost 2 bases. The CDR3 is 14 residues long. The CDR3 is CSANRLAGQETQYF. The CDR3 nucleotides are TGCAGTGCTAACCGACTAGCGGGACAAGAGACCCAGTACTTC.

This clonotype was observed at least ten times. V is TRBV14 and J is TRBJ2-1; 10 nucleotides match TRBD2. The J segment lost 4 bases and the V segment lost 0 bases, leaving 3 bases of the junction unmatched. The CDR3 has 16 residues. Germline V lookup: CDR1 SGHDN, CDR2 FVKESK. Here the CDR3 DNA reads TGTGCCAGCAGCCAAGACACTAGCGGGAATTACAATGAGCAGTTCTTC. It is translated as CASSQDTSGNYNEQFF.

The table lists this clonotype with many counts. The chain has TRBV29-1 and TRBJ2-3, with 8 bases identical to TRBD2. After removal of 0 bases from V and 4 bases from J, the junction contained 0 bases not matched to a gene. Germline loops: CDR1 SQVTM, CDR2 ANQGSEA. This CDR3 is built from 13 residues. The CDR3 loop reads CSVEDSGADTQYF. The CDR3 region has the DNA TGCAGCGTTGAAGATAGCGGGGCAGATACGCAGTATTTT.

This clonotype has ten or more counts. The V gene is TRBV29-1, the J gene TRBJ2-5; D ambiguous. Germline CDR1 SQVTM, CDR2 ANQGSEA. The CDR3 consists of 11 residues. V gave up 7 bases and J gave up 4 bases, with 10 bases separating them. The CDR3 loop is CSASPGETQYF. The CDR3 DNA reads TGCAGCGCTTCCCCCGGAGAGACCCAGTACTTC.

This clonotype was picked up many times. In DNA form, the CDR3 reads TGTGCCAGCTCACTTTCCCCGGAAGAGACCCAGTACTTC. Its translation: CASSLSPEETQYF. The V gene is TRBV18, the J gene TRBJ2-5; no reliable D call. The germline V gene has CDR1 KGHSH and CDR2 LQKENI. V lost 4 bases, J lost 3 bases, and 9 bases lay in between. The CDR3 is 13 residues long.

At least ten counts were recorded for this clonotype. The chain recombines TRBV20-1 with TRBJ2-3; 7 bases are shared with TRBD2. The CDR3 has 15 amino acids. The germline V gene has CDR1 DFQATT and CDR2 SNEGSKA (reference sequence). With 3 bases clipped from V and 4 bases from J, the junction kept 10 bases outside the gene matches. The CDR3 nucleotides read TGCAGTGCTAGGTGGGCTAGCGGTGCCTCAGATACGCAGTATTTT. Its protein is CSARWASGASDTQYF.

This clonotype was seen many times. CDR3 sequence reads: CSANLAERLADTQYF. In DNA, the CDR3 is TGCAGTGCTAACCTAGCTGAACGGTTGGCAGATACGCAGTATTTT. The rearrangement links TRBV20-1 to TRBJ2-3; D perhaps matches TRBD2 (5 bases). The CDR3 consists of 15 residues. V lost 4 bases to trimming and J lost 4 bases, with 18 bases between them. Germline V lookup: CDR1 DFQATT, CDR2 SNEGSKA (reference sequence).

This clonotype was observed many times. The chain links TRBV28 to TRBJ1-1, with D unclear. The CDR3 totals 14 residues. The germline CDR1 and CDR2 sequences are MDHEN and SYDVKM. Trimming shortened V by 8 bases and J by 6 bases, and 19 bases separated the two germline ends. The CDR3 DNA is TGTGCCAGCCCCCCCCCCGGTGGAAGGGCTGAAGCTTTCTTT. Translation gives CASPPPGGRAEAFF. The complete variable domain, with remaining parts taken from reference TRBV28 and TRBJ1-1, reads DVKVTQSSRYLVKRTGEKVFLECVQDMDHENMFWYRQDPGLGLRLIYFSYDVKMKEKGDIPEGYSVSREKKERFSLILESASTNQTSMYLCASPPPGGRAEAFFGQGTRLTVV.

The gene calls are TRBV5-1 and TRBJ2-7; TRBD2 aligns across 7 bases. The CDR3 loop spans 14 amino acids. The V gene end was trimmed by 4 bases and the J gene end by 5 bases; junction bases not matched to a gene: 9. Germline loops: CDR1 SGHRS, CDR2 YFSETQ. The CDR3 bases are TGCGCCAGCAGCCTAGGACTAGGGGAAAACGAGCAGTACTTC. Protein: CASSLGLGENEQYF.

The chain carries TRBV20-1 and TRBJ2-3; the D gene could be TRBD1 or TRBD2 (5 bases each). The CDR3 spans 15 residues. The V and J ends lost 6 bases and 0 bases respectively, with 16 bases between them. Germline V gene data show CDR1 as DFQATT and CDR2 as SNEGSKA (reference sequence). The chain's CDR3 is CSAPGPRISTDTQYF. The DNA for the CDR3 is TGCAGTGCCCCGGGGCCCAGGATTAGCACAGATACGCAGTATTTT.

This clonotype was observed at least ten times. This chain links TRBV2 with TRBJ2-7; D unclear. CDR1 and CDR2 from the germline V gene are SNHLY and FYNNEI. The CDR3 contains 13 residues. V lost 3 bases and J 4 bases, leaving 10 bases between the germline ends. DNA for the CDR3: TGTGCCAGCAGTGACCCGGACCAGTACGAGCAGTACTTC. This translates into CASSDPDQYEQYF. Supplemented by reference TRBV2 and TRBJ2-7, the full variable domain reads EPEVTQTPSHQVTQMGQEVILRCVPISNHLYFYWYRQILGQKVEFLVSFYNNEISEKSEIFDDQFSVERPDGSNFTLKIRSTKLEDSAMYFCASSDPDQYEQYFGPGTRLTVT.

The V and J genes are TRBV5-1 and TRBJ2-1, with TRBD2 matching over 7 bases. The CDR3 contains 15 residues. The V segment lost 5 bases and the J segment 0 bases; nucleotides outside the gene matches: 5. Germline assignment: CDR1 SGHRS and CDR2 YFSETQ. The chain's CDR3 is CASRGTSVSYNEQFF. Written as DNA, the CDR3 is TGCGCCAGCAGAGGCACTAGCGTCTCCTACAATGAGCAGTTCTTC.

This clonotype was counted ten times or more. The V call is TRBV29-1, the J call TRBJ2-7; D perhaps matches TRBD1 (5 bases). V lost 7 bases to trimming and J lost 3 bases, with 16 bases between them. Germline loops: CDR1 SQVTM, CDR2 ANQGSEA. The CDR3 covers 13 residues. The CDR3 is CSAETDGGYEQYF. In DNA, the CDR3 is TGCAGCGCCGAGACAGACGGTGGCTACGAGCAGTACTTC.

This clonotype was observed at least ten times. This sequence joins TRBV6-6 and TRBJ2-1, with D perhaps TRBD1 or TRBD2 (6 bases each). The CDR3 contains 16 residues. V dropped 6 bases and J dropped 8 bases, with 23 bases sitting between them. Germline V lookup: CDR1 MNHNY, CDR2 SVGAGI (reference sequence). The DNA of the CDR3 is TGTGCCAGCAGGGACTCTGGAGGGACACACACCGATGAGCAGTTCTTC. Protein sequence: CASRDSGGTHTDEQFF.

In this sample, this clonotype turned up many times. The chain recombines TRBV4-1 with TRBJ2-3; D is unclear. Trimming removed 0 bases from V and 6 bases from J, with 13 bases in between. Germline V gives CDR1 MGHRA, CDR2 YSYEKL. This CDR3 is 15 amino acids long. The CDR3 sequence: CASSQDWQEGDTQYF. As DNA, the CDR3 is TGCGCCAGCAGCCAAGATTGGCAGGAAGGGGATACGCAGTATTTT.

The V and J genes are TRBV12-3 or TRBV12-4 and TRBJ1-2, with 8 bases aligning to TRBD1. The CDR3 has 16 residues. The trim removed 1 base at V and 5 bases at J, leaving 9 bases unmatched. The CDR3 DNA reads as TGTGCCAGCAGTTTAGTTTTACAGGGGGGAGAGTATGGCTACACCTTC. Translation: CASSLVLQGGEYGYTF.

The sample holds many counts of this clonotype. The chain couples TRBV28 to TRBJ2-4; TRBD2 agrees at 9 bases. The V gene end was trimmed by 6 bases and the J gene end by 7 bases; junction bases not matched to a gene: 7. Germline V gene lookup returns CDR1 MDHEN and CDR2 SYDVKM. The CDR3 loop spans 14 amino acids. The CDR3 protein is CASRSTSGPNIQYF. The CDR3 DNA follows: TGTGCCAGCAGATCAACTAGCGGGCCCAACATTCAGTACTTC.

This clonotype was detected many times. V gene TRBV29-1 combines with J gene TRBJ2-1; 8 nucleotides match TRBD2. CDR3 length equals 14 residues. V lost 3 bases and J lost 7; bases outside the gene matches: 8. Germline V gives CDR1 SQVTM, CDR2 ANQGSEA. CDR3 sequence reads: CSVEGELAANEQFF. CDR3 bases: TGCAGCGTTGAGGGGGAACTAGCGGCAAATGAGCAGTTCTTC.

This clonotype has at least ten counts. The chain has TRBV5-1 and TRBJ2-7; TRBD2 matches at 7 bases. Germline V gene lookup returns CDR1 SGHRS and CDR2 YFSETQ. V shed 1 base and J 2 bases; nucleotides not matched to a gene: 0. This CDR3 region has 13 residues. The CDR3 here is CASSLSGTYEQYF. In DNA form, the CDR3 reads TGCGCCAGCAGCTTGAGCGGGACCTACGAGCAGTACTTC.

This clonotype was seen at least ten times. This rearrangement joins TRBV6-1 to TRBJ2-3; no definite D call. The germline V gene encodes CDR1 MNHNS and CDR2 SASEGT. The CDR3 contains 12 residues. Trimming took 7 bases from V and 2 from J, leaving 7 bases between them. The CDR3 loop reads CASMAHTDTQYF. CDR3 DNA sequence: TGTGCCAGCATGGCCCACACAGATACGCAGTATTTT.

This clonotype was detected ten times or more. V and J are TRBV5-6 and TRBJ2-7; perhaps TRBD2 as D (5 bases). The CDR3 runs to 14 residues. V shed 5 bases and J shed 0 bases, with 12 bases lying between them. In germline, CDR1 is SGHDT, CDR2 YYEEEE. For the CDR3, the DNA is TGTGCCAGCAGTAGACAAGGAGGCTCCTACGAGCAGTACTTC. Translating it yields CASSRQGGSYEQYF.

This clonotype came up many times. This chain links TRBV3-1 with TRBJ2-6; 8 nucleotides match TRBD2. V lost 4 bases to trimming and J lost 0 bases; unmatched junction nucleotides: 14. CDR3 length equals 20 residues. CDR1 is LGHDT, CDR2 YNNKEL, per germline (reference sequence). CDR3 sequence (DNA): TGTGCCAGCAGCCGTATATTCTGGCTAGCGGGTTCCTCTGGGGCCAACGTCCTGACTTTC. It translates to CASSRIFWLAGSSGANVLTF.

This clonotype was seen ten or more times. This chain connects TRBV5-5 to TRBJ2-2, with no clear D. Germline CDR1 is SGHKS and CDR2 is YYEKEE (reference sequence). V was clipped by 1 base and J by 0 bases, with 10 bases between them. The CDR3 sequence is 16 residues long. CDR3 region: CASSLRPDPNTGELFF. In nucleotides, the CDR3 is TGTGCCAGCAGCTTGCGTCCGGACCCGAACACCGGGGAGCTGTTTTTT.

The chain joins TRBV7-6 to TRBJ1-3; D is unresolved. V lost 5 bases and J lost 1, with 18 bases in between. Germline V lookup: CDR1 SGHVS, CDR2 FNYEAQ. The CDR3 sequence is 17 residues long. CDR3 amino acids: CASSLVDLKASGNTIYF. CDR3 DNA sequence: TGTGCCAGCAGCCTAGTAGACTTAAAGGCGTCTGGAAACACCATATATTTT.

This clonotype came up many times. This chain links TRBV5-8 with TRBJ2-6; D unclear. The CDR3 runs 14 residues. The germline V and J ends were trimmed by 10 bases and 8 bases, with 19 bases remaining between them. Per germline, CDR1 SGHTS and CDR2 YDEGEE. DNA of the CDR3: TGTGCCGGCACGCTCTTACGCCGTCCCAACGTCCTGACTTTC. It specifies CAGTLLRRPNVLTF.

V usage is TRBV18 and J usage is TRBJ1-1, with 8 bases identical to TRBD1. Per germline, CDR1 KGHSH and CDR2 LQKENI. Losses at the gene ends were 4 bases for V and 2 bases for J; bases not matched to a gene: 3. The CDR3 has 14 residues. Here the CDR3 reads CASSLDRVNTEAFF. CDR3 in DNA: TGTGCCAGCTCACTGGACAGGGTAAACACTGAAGCTTTCTTT. Based on the CDR3 plus reference TRBV18 and TRBJ1-1, the full variable domain is NAGVMQNPRHLVRRRGQEARLRCSPMKGHSHVYWYRQLPEEGLKFMVYLQKENIIDESGMPKERFSAEFPKEGPSILRIQQVVRGDSAAYFCASSLDRVNTEAFFGQGTRLTVV.

This clonotype is judged medium-sized (0.01 to 0.1%). V gene TRBV29-1 combines with J gene TRBJ2-7, with TRBD1 matching over 7 bases. After removal of 7 bases from V and 6 bases from J, the junction contained 12 bases not matched to a gene. The germline gives CDR1 SQVTM, CDR2 ANQGSEA. CDR3 length equals 13 residues. The CDR3 nucleotides are TGCAGCGGAGGACAGGCATCGGGATTCGAGCAGTACTTC. Translating it yields CSGGQASGFEQYF.

V is TRBV5-1 and J is TRBJ1-1; TRBD1 agrees at 9 bases. V was pared by 4 bases and J by 4 bases, with 5 bases of the junction left unmatched. Germline CDR1 reads SGHRS; CDR2 reads YFSETQ. CDR3 length equals 14 residues. This chain's CDR3 is CASSLQGAGTEAFF. Here the CDR3 DNA reads TGCGCCAGCAGCCTACAGGGGGCTGGCACTGAAGCTTTCTTT.

This clonotype has a count of ten or more. The V call is TRBV11-3, the J call TRBJ1-2, with TRBD1 identical over 7 bases. The J segment lost 4 bases and the V segment lost 4 bases, leaving 9 bases of the junction unmatched. Germline V gives CDR1 SGHNT, CDR2 YENEEA. The CDR3 runs 15 residues. The CDR3 protein is CASSSTGVGGYGYTF. As DNA, the CDR3 is TGTGCCAGCAGCTCAACAGGGGTTGGGGGCTATGGCTACACCTTC.

This clonotype was counted many times. This chain uses TRBV6-5 with TRBJ2-2, with TRBD1 matching 9 bases. Trimming cost V 4 bases and J 3 bases; bases outside gene matches: 3. The CDR3 loop spans 15 amino acids. Germline V lookup: CDR1 MNHEY, CDR2 SVGAGI. In nucleotides, the CDR3 is TGTGCCAGCAGTTTCGACAGGGGGGACACCGGGGAGCTGTTTTTT. It translates to CASSFDRGDTGELFF.